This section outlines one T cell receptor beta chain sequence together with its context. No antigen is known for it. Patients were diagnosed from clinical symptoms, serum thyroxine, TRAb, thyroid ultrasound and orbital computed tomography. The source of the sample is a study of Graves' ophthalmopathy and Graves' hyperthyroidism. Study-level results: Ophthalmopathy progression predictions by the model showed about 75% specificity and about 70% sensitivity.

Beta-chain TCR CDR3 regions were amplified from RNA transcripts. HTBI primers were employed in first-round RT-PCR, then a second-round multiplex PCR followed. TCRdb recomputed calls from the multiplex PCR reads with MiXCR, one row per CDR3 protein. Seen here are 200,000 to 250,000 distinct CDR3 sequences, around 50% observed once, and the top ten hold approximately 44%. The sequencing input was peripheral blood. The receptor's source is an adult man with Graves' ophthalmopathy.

CDR3 sequence (DNA): TGTGCCAGCCACGGGACAGGGGGGTCCGGCACCTTC. As protein: CASHGTGGSGTF. The V gene is TRBV19, the J gene TRBJ1-2, with 11 bases aligning to TRBD1. Germline CDR1 is LNHDA and CDR2 is SQIVND (reference sequence). This CDR3 spans 12 amino acids. J gave up 13 bases and V 9 bases, and 10 bases lay outside the gene matches.